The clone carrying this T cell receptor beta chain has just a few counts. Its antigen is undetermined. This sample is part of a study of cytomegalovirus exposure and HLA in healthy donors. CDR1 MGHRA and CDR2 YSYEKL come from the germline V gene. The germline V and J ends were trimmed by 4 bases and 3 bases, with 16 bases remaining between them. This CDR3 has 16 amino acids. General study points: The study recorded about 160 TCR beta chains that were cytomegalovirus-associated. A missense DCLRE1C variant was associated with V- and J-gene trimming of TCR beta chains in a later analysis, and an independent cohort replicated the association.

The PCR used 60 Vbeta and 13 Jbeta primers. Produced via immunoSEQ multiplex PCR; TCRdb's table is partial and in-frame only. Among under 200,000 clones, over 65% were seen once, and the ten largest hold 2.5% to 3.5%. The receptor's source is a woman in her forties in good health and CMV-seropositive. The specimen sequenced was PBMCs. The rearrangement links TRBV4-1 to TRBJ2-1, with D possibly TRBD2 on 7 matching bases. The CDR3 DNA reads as TGCGCCAGCAGCCCTACTAGGGAGGGGGACTACAATGAGCAGTTCTTC. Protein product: CASSPTREGDYNEQFF.